This T cell receptor (beta chain) was obtained from a study of blood T cell repertoires in COVID-19. Study in general: PBMCs, B-cell-depleted T cells, or T cells provided the cDNA or gDNA that made up the material.

Assay: immunoSEQ multiplex PCR; the TCRdb copy retains only in-frame clones and omits some. The sample has 150,000 to 200,000 clones, about 70% seen once. The CDR3 is 15 residues long. Germline CDR1 is KGHSH and CDR2 is LQKENI. J was trimmed by 4 bases and V by 3 bases; bases with no gene match: 7. This receptor was obtained from a woman in her 50s with active or convalescent COVID-19. The material sequenced was peripheral blood. This chain joins TRBV18 and TRBJ2-5; 8 bases fit TRBD1. CDR3 region: CASSPMTGARETQYF. CDR3 DNA sequence: TGTGCCAGCTCACCCATGACAGGGGCACGAGAGACCCAGTACTTC.